These 28 T cell receptor beta chains came from one sample sequenced in a study of response to subunit inactivated influenza vaccine. TCRdb ran MiXCR on the RT-PCR reads and lists one entry per CDR3 protein. Among 860,000 or so distinct CDR3 sequences listed, 21% were seen once. Here the sequenced sample was PBMCs from blood, taken more than 4 days after vaccination. These receptors originate from a man aged 45 to 65 who received an inactivated influenza vaccine.

This clonotype was seen more than once but under ten times. The chain combines TRBV7-9 with TRBJ2-3; TRBD2 matches at 7 bases. Germline-derived CDR1 and CDR2 are SEHNR and FQNEAQ (reference sequence). This CDR3 has 15 amino acids. V trimming: 6 bases; J trimming: 2 bases; junction bases outside the gene matches: 8. CDR3 nucleotides: TGTGCCAGCAGTTCTAGCGGACGTTACACAGATACGCAGTATTTT. Protein sequence: CASSSSGRYTDTQYF.

This clonotype has at least ten counts. This chain joins TRBV12-3 or TRBV12-4 and TRBJ2-2, with TRBD2 as a possible D gene (6 bases). The ends were cut back, 8 bases at V and 6 bases at J, with 19 bases in the middle. This CDR3 region has 15 residues. CDR3 DNA: TGTGCCAGCGGTGGAGGGATGGGTGTTGCCGGGGAGCTGTTTTTT. It translates to CASGGGMGVAGELFF.

In this sample, this clonotype turned up a few times. The DNA for the CDR3 is TGCAGTGCTAGAATCACTAGCGGGAAAGATACGCAGTATTTT. The encoded protein is CSARITSGKDTQYF. The rearrangement joins TRBV20-1 to TRBJ2-3; 10 positions agree with TRBD2. Trimming removed 2 bases from V and 5 bases from J; junction bases left unmatched: 4. The length of the CDR3 is 14 residues. The V gene's germline CDR1 is DFQATT and CDR2 SNEGSKA (reference sequence).

The chain has TRBV19 and TRBJ2-1; 8 bases match TRBD2. The CDR3 extends over 15 amino acids. The V gene end was trimmed by 3 bases and the J gene end by 4 bases; junction bases not matched to a gene: 5. CDR1 LNHDA and CDR2 SQIVND come from the germline V gene (reference sequence). The CDR3 region is CASSISVAGYNEQFF. CDR3 DNA sequence: TGTGCCAGTAGTATTTCGGTAGCGGGGTACAATGAGCAGTTCTTC.

This clonotype has only a few counts. The V and J genes are TRBV6-2 or TRBV6-3 and TRBJ1-2; no clear D gene. Germline CDR1 is MNHEY and CDR2 is SVGEGT. Trimming cost V 7 bases and J 4 bases, with 16 bases left between them. The CDR3 totals 14 residues. The chain's CDR3 is CASTPDIKRYGYTF. The CDR3 bases are TGTGCCAGCACTCCGGATATAAAGCGCTATGGCTACACCTTC.

This clonotype was counted a few times. The rearrangement joins TRBV12-3 or TRBV12-4 to TRBJ2-5, with TRBD2 identical over 7 bases. The J segment lost 0 bases and the V segment lost 2 bases, leaving 3 bases of the junction unmatched. The CDR3 has 15 residues. The CDR3 bases are TGTGCCAGCAGTTTAAGGCGGGGGTACCAAGAGACCCAGTACTTC. As protein: CASSLRRGYQETQYF.

The table lists this clonotype with a few counts. The chain recombines TRBV7-3 with TRBJ2-1; 7 nucleotides match TRBD1. There are 13 residues in the CDR3. V trimming: 5 bases; J trimming: 9 bases; junction bases outside the gene matches: 7. The germline gives CDR1 SGHTA, CDR2 FQGTGA. CDR3 in DNA: TGTGCCAGCAGCCGACAGGGCACCGCTGAGCAGTTCTTC. Its protein is CASSRQGTAEQFF.

The V and J genes are TRBV20-1 and TRBJ2-1; TRBD2 aligns across 7 bases. J gave up 4 bases and V 3 bases, and 9 bases lay outside the gene matches. This CDR3 is built from 15 residues. Germline V gene lookup returns CDR1 DFQATT and CDR2 SNEGSKA (reference sequence). The CDR3 region has the DNA TGCAGTGCTAGGTCTGCAGCGGGGCTTTACAATGAGCAGTTCTTC. Its protein is CSARSAAGLYNEQFF.

This clonotype was counted between two and nine times. The V gene is TRBV10-2, the J gene TRBJ2-3, with 11 bases identical to TRBD2. Germline V CDR1 and CDR2: WSHSY, SAAADI. There are 15 residues in the CDR3. V lost 6 bases to trimming and J lost 5 bases; unmatched junction nucleotides: 7. As DNA, the CDR3 is TGCGCCAGCAGGTCTCTAGCGGGGGGTAAAGATACGCAGTATTTT. Its translation is CASRSLAGGKDTQYF.

This clonotype was counted only a few times. The CDR3 bases are TGCAGCGTTGGTACAGGGGGCGCTTACGAGCAGTACTTC. Translation gives CSVGTGGAYEQYF. The genes are TRBV29-1 and TRBJ2-7; 9 nucleotides agree with TRBD1. Germline CDR1 reads SQVTM; CDR2 reads ANQGSEA. This CDR3 comprises 13 residues. The ends lost 4 bases at V and 4 bases at J; junction bases unmatched: 5.

This clonotype showed up many times. The chain couples TRBV7-2 to TRBJ2-7; D uncertain. The germline V gene has CDR1 SGHTA and CDR2 FQGNSA. The V end was cut by 5 bases, the J end by 2 bases, with 4 bases between. The CDR3 covers 11 residues. The CDR3 region is CASSPAYEQYF. The CDR3 bases are TGTGCCAGCAGCCCAGCCTACGAGCAGTACTTC.

There are many counts of this clonotype. The genes are TRBV6-2 or TRBV6-3 and TRBJ2-7, with TRBD2 identical over 9 bases. CDR3 length: 16 residues. J lost 0 bases, V lost 5 bases, and 8 bases had no gene match. CDR1 MNHEY and CDR2 SVGEGT come from the germline V gene. In DNA form, the CDR3 reads TGTGCCAGCAGTGGGCAAAGACTAGCGGTCTCCTACGAGCAGTACTTC. Translating it yields CASSGQRLAVSYEQYF.

This clonotype has a handful of counts. V and J are TRBV15 and TRBJ1-2, with D unclear. This CDR3 is 12 amino acids long. V was shortened by 0 bases and J by 6 bases, with 5 bases between the two germline ends. Germline CDR1 reads LNHNV; CDR2 reads YYDKDF (reference sequence). CDR3 bases: TGTGCCACCAGCAGAGATGGTCATGGCTACACCTTC. It translates to CATSRDGHGYTF.

This chain links TRBV7-2 with TRBJ2-1; D ambiguous. CDR3 length: 14 residues. CDR1 and CDR2 from the germline V gene are SGHTA and FQGNSA. The germline V and J ends were trimmed by 1 base and 7 bases, with 11 bases remaining between them. The CDR3 is CASSLGPTWNEQFF. CDR3 in DNA: TGTGCCAGCAGCTTAGGGCCGACGTGGAATGAGCAGTTCTTC.

The V and J genes are TRBV19 and TRBJ2-7, with 11 bases matching TRBD1. The CDR3 is made up of 17 amino acids. Trimming removed 3 bases from V and 1 base from J; junction bases left unmatched: 8. Germline CDR1 is LNHDA and CDR2 is SQIVND (reference sequence). The CDR3 DNA reads as TGTGCCAGTAGTATCACCGGGACAGGGGGGCTTTCCTACGAGCAGTACTTC. This gives the protein CASSITGTGGLSYEQYF.

The chain links TRBV27 to TRBJ2-5; maybe TRBD1 (5 bases). Germline-derived CDR1 and CDR2 are MNHEY and SMNVEV (reference sequence). This CDR3 comprises 15 residues. Deletions cut 3 bases from V and 4 bases from J, with 15 bases between. CDR3 DNA sequence: TGTGCCAGCAGTTTCCCTACAGGAAAGGCAGAGACCCAGTACTTC. It translates to CASSFPTGKAETQYF.

This clonotype was counted at least ten times. CDR3 region: CSARSGTTYNEQFF. CDR3 DNA: TGCAGTGCCAGATCCGGGACCACCTACAATGAGCAGTTCTTC. The chain carries TRBV20-1 and TRBJ2-1; D is tentatively TRBD1 or TRBD2 (5 bases each). The CDR3 runs to 14 residues. Per the germline V gene, CDR1 is DFQATT and CDR2 is SNEGSKA (reference sequence). Trimming shortened V by 6 bases and J by 2 bases, and 14 bases separated the two germline ends.

This clonotype was counted a few times. The J gene is TRBJ2-5, the V gene TRBV7-2; D gene unclear. This CDR3 contains 13 residues. Germline CDR1 reads SGHTA; CDR2 reads FQGNSA. The V gene lost 5 bases and the J gene lost 5 bases, with 12 bases spanning the gap. CDR3 amino acids: CASSEVGMETQYF. The DNA for the CDR3 is TGTGCCAGCAGCGAGGTGGGGATGGAGACCCAGTACTTC. Supplemented by reference TRBV7-2 and TRBJ2-5, the full variable domain reads GAGVSQSPSNKVTEKGKDVELRCDPISGHTALYWYRQSLGQGLEFLIYFQGNSAPDKSGLPSDRFSAERTGGSVSTLTIQRTQQEDSAVYLCASSEVGMETQYFGPGTRLLVL.

The chain recombines TRBV12-3 or TRBV12-4 with TRBJ2-2, with 8 bases identical to TRBD1. CDR3 length: 15 residues. J gave up 4 bases and V 3 bases, and 4 bases lay outside the gene matches. CDR3 amino acids: CASSLETGATGELFF. Here the CDR3 DNA reads TGTGCCAGCAGTTTGGAGACAGGGGCCACCGGGGAGCTGTTTTTT.

This sequence joins TRBV20-1 and TRBJ1-5; D ambiguous. This CDR3 is built from 14 residues. V dropped 3 bases and J dropped 0 bases, with 9 bases sitting between them. CDR1 and CDR2 from the germline V gene are DFQATT and SNEGSKA (reference sequence). The CDR3 spells CSARPTYSNQPQHF. CDR3 coding DNA: TGCAGTGCTAGGCCCACCTATAGCAATCAGCCCCAGCATTTT.

This chain links TRBV3-1 with TRBJ2-1; D ambiguous. V was shortened by 0 bases and J by 3 bases, with 6 bases between the two germline ends. This CDR3 is built from 14 residues. Per the germline V gene, CDR1 is LGHDT and CDR2 is YNNKEL (reference sequence). CDR3 sequence: CASSQDHRYNEQFF. The CDR3 nucleotides read TGTGCCAGCAGCCAAGATCATCGCTACAATGAGCAGTTCTTC.

The chain links TRBV7-8 to TRBJ2-3, with 7 bases matching TRBD2. CDR3 length equals 17 residues. V lost 3 bases, J lost 2 bases, and 11 bases stayed unmatched. Germline CDR1 SGHVS, CDR2 FQNEAQ. The CDR3 loop is CASSFPLERGSTDTQYF. CDR3 in DNA: TGTGCCAGCAGCTTTCCCCTAGAGCGGGGATCCACAGATACGCAGTATTTT.

The chain recombines TRBV24-1 with TRBJ2-3, with TRBD2 as a possible D gene (6 bases). CDR1 is KGHDR and CDR2 is SFDVKD in the germline V gene. Trimming cost V 1 base and J 2 bases, with 12 bases left between them. The CDR3 extends over 16 amino acids. The CDR3 reads CATSDFSSGSTDTQYF. The CDR3 coding sequence is TGTGCCACCAGTGATTTTAGTAGCGGATCCACAGATACGCAGTATTTT.

The chain joins TRBV18 to TRBJ2-7, with D unresolved. The CDR3 contains 15 residues. Germline CDR1 is KGHSH and CDR2 is LQKENI. Trimming left V 3 bases short and J 0 bases short, with 12 bases between. The CDR3 loop reads CASSPVSGHSYEQYF. In DNA, the CDR3 is TGTGCCAGCTCACCCGTTTCCGGCCACTCCTACGAGCAGTACTTC.

This clonotype was observed a handful of times. The chain links TRBV29-1 to TRBJ2-7; no definite D call. The V and J ends lost 6 bases and 4 bases respectively, with 10 bases between them. The CDR3 has 11 amino acids. Germline CDR1 reads SQVTM; CDR2 reads ANQGSEA. In nucleotides, the CDR3 is TGCAGCGTAGCCTTTCAGTACGAGCAGTACTTC. Protein sequence: CSVAFQYEQYF.

This clonotype was seen only once. The chain is built from TRBV19 and TRBJ2-6; perhaps TRBD2 as D (6 bases). V was pared by 4 bases and J by 8 bases, with 12 bases between. The CDR3 is 14 amino acids. Germline CDR1 and CDR2: LNHDA and SQIVND (reference sequence). CDR3 coding DNA: TGTGCCAGTAGTAGAGGGGACTCGACCAACGTCCTGACTTTC. Translating it yields CASSRGDSTNVLTF.

This sequence joins TRBV20-1 and TRBJ2-7, with 8 bases lining up with TRBD1. This CDR3 is built from 15 residues. V shed 6 bases and J 0 bases; nucleotides not matched to a gene: 10. Per germline, CDR1 DFQATT and CDR2 SNEGSKA (reference sequence). This chain's CDR3 is CSAHPAGQASYEQYF. The CDR3 DNA sequence: TGCAGTGCCCACCCCGCGGGACAGGCCTCCTACGAGCAGTACTTC.

This clonotype was picked up a small number of times. The chain recombines TRBV7-8 with TRBJ2-1; 9 bases map to TRBD2. The trim removed 5 bases at V and 7 bases at J, leaving 9 bases unmatched. CDR3 length equals 15 residues. The germline V gene encodes CDR1 SGHVS and CDR2 FQNEAQ. The CDR3 sequence: CASSADLAGGNEQFF. DNA for the CDR3: TGTGCCAGCAGCGCTGACCTGGCGGGAGGGAATGAGCAGTTCTTC. The full variable domain, with the rest looked up from reference TRBV7-8 and TRBJ2-1, is GAGVSQSPRYKVAKRGQDVALRCDPISGHVSLFWYQQALGQGPEFLTYFQNEAQLDKSGLPSDRFFAERPEGSVSTLKIQRTQQEDSAVYLCASSADLAGGNEQFFGPGTRLTVL.